The clone carrying this T cell receptor (beta chain) was counted only a few times. This record comes from a study of blood T cell repertoires in COVID-19. Study summary: Samples of COVID-19 (acute and convalescent) were obtained from the United States, Italy and Spain. Sources were T cells, B-cell-depleted T cells, or PBMCs; the material itself was cDNA or gDNA.

Methods used by the authors: The authors estimated nucleated cell counts from reference gene primer amplification. The table came from immunoSEQ multiplex PCR; TCRdb's copy has only in-frame clones and leaves some out. The V and J calls and clone size are taken from that table; D and trimming were inferred from the DNA. This table has fewer than 120,000 clones, over 75% appearing once. What was sequenced was peripheral blood. The origin of this receptor is a woman aged 80 or over with active or convalescent COVID-19.

The CDR3 region is CASSFRRYGYTF. The CDR3 nucleotides are TGTGCCAGCAGTTTCCGGAGATATGGCTACACCTTC. This chain uses TRBV12-3 or TRBV12-4 with TRBJ1-2, with D unclear. The germline V and J ends were trimmed by 3 bases and 5 bases, with 7 bases remaining between them. The CDR3 contains 12 residues.